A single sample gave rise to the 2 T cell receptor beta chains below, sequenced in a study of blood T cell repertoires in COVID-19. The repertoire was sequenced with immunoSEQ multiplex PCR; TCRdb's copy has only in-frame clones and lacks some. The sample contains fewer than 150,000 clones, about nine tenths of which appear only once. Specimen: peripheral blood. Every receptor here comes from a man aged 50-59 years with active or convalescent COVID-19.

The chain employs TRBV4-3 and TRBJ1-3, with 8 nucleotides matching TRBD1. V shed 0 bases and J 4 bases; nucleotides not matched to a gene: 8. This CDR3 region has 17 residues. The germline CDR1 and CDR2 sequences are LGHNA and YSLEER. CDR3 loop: CASSQDNQGARGNTIYF. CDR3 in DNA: TGCGCCAGCAGCCAAGATAACCAGGGGGCGCGAGGAAACACCATATATTTT.

DNA of the CDR3: TGTGCCACCAGCAGAGATAACGGAGACGGGCAGTACTTC. It encodes CATSRDNGDGQYF. This chain uses TRBV15 with TRBJ2-7, with D hard to call. The V gene lost 0 bases and the J gene lost 9 bases, with 12 bases spanning the gap. The CDR3 is 13 amino acids. The germline gives CDR1 LNHNV, CDR2 YYDKDF (reference sequence).